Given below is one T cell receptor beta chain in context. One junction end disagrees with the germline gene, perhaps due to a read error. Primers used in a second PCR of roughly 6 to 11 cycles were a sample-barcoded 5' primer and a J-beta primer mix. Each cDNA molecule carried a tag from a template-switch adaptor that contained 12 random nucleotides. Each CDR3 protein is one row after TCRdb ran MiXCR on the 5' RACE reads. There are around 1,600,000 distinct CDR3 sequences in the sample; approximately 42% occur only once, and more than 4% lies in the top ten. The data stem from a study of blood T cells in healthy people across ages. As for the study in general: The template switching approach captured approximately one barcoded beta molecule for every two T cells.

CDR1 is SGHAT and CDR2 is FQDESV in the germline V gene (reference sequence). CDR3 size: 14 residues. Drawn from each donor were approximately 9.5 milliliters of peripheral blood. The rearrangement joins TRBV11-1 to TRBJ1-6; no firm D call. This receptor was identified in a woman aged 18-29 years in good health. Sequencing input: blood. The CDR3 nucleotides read TGTGCCAGCAGCTTCGGACCCCTGAATTCACCCCCCCACTTT. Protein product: CASSFGPLNSPPHF.